This is a list of T cell receptor beta chains from one sample in a study of blood T cell repertoires in COVID-19. Only in-frame clones appear in the TCRdb table, and some are missing; sequencing was by immunoSEQ multiplex PCR. The sample holds around 170,000 clones, around 85% seen once. Sequencing was done on a sample of peripheral blood. The receptors come from a woman in her sixties or seventies with acute or convalescent COVID-19. Both conserved end residues are part of each CDR3. The order of the fields is clone size, J gene, V gene, D gene, CDR3 DNA, CDR3 protein. A D gene is named only where the DNA matches it firmly. Some rows have no size entry. The others give once, few or many, or a class for an expanded clone.

few	TRBJ1-1	TRBV6-6	-	TGTGCCAGCAGTTACTTCTTCGGTTCTGGTGAAGCTTTCTTT	CASSYFFGSGEAFF
-	TRBJ1-3	TRBV18	-	TGTGCCAGCTCACCCCCCCGCGGGACTGGAAACACCATATATTTT	CASSPPRGTGNTIYF
-	TRBJ2-1	TRBV5-1	TRBD2	TGCGCCAGCAGCTCACTAGCGGGGGGATTCGACGAGCAGTTCTTC	CASSSLAGGFDEQFF
-	TRBJ2-3	TRBV11-3	-	TGTGCCAGCAGCTTAGGAGCGGTCACAGATACGCAGTATTTT	CASSLGAVTDTQYF
-	TRBJ1-6	TRBV4-3	-	TGCGCCAGCAGCCAAGTGGGGAGGGGAGGTAATTCACCCCTCCACTTT	CASSQVGRGGNSPLHF
-	TRBJ1-4	TRBV6-5	TRBD1	TGTGCCAGCACCGATAACAGGGGGCATTTTGAAAAACTGTTTTTT	CASTDNRGHFEKLFF
once	TRBJ2-3	TRBV7-2	TRBD2	TGTGCCAGCAGCTTAGTAGGTGGGGGACTAGCGGGAGCCCCAGATACGCAGTATTTT	CASSLVGGGLAGAPDTQYF
-	TRBJ1-6	TRBV5-4	-	TGTGCCAGCAGCTTGTTTATCTCGAGCTCCTATAATTCACCCCTCCACTTT	CASSLFISSSYNSPLHF
-	TRBJ2-2	TRBV18	TRBD1	TGTGCCAGCTCACCACCCGGGACAGGGGTCTCGGCCGGGGAGCTGTTTTTT	CASSPPGTGVSAGELFF
few	TRBJ1-1	TRBV6-2/TRBV6-3	TRBD1	TGTGCCAGCAGTTACTCGAGGACAGGGAAAAGGGGGGAAGCTTTCTTT	CASSYSRTGKRGEAFF
-	TRBJ1-5	TRBV6-5	-	TGTGCCAGCCAGGTCAAGGATCGAGCAAATCAGCCCCAGCATTTT	CASQVKDRANQPQHF
-	TRBJ1-3	TRBV4-1	-	TGCGCCAGCAGCCAAGAATCGGGGTTTGGAAACACCATATATTTT	CASSQESGFGNTIYF
-	TRBJ2-7	TRBV5-5	-	TGTGCCAGCAGCTTCCGGGACAAGGGTTACTACGAGCAGTACTTC	CASSFRDKGYYEQYF
-	TRBJ1-1	TRBV15	TRBD1	TGTGCCACCAGCATCCGGGACAGGGGACCGATTGAAGCTTTCTTT	CATSIRDRGPIEAFF
once	TRBJ2-7	TRBV11-3	-	TGTGCCAGCAGCTTAGTAGAAGGACACCCATTCTCCTACGAGCAGTACTTC	CASSLVEGHPFSYEQYF
-	TRBJ1-6	TRBV4-1	-	TGCGCCAGCAGCCAGTCTGCCGCCGGGGTTATTTCACCCCTCCACTTT	CASSQSAAGVISPLHF
once	TRBJ1-2	TRBV4-2	-	TGTGCCAGCAGCCAAGAGTCGGGACAAGCATATGGCTACACCTTC	CASSQESGQAYGYTF
-	TRBJ2-5	TRBV9	-	TGTGCCAGCAGCGTAGGAGCTCTCCCCCACCAAGAGACCCAGTACTTC	CASSVGALPHQETQYF
-	TRBJ1-2	TRBV7-8	-	TGTGCCAGCAGCTTAGTAGCCACCAACTATGGCTACACCTTC	CASSLVATNYGYTF
few	TRBJ1-2	TRBV2	-	TGTGCCAGCAGTGACGGGTTGGCGTATGGCTACACCTTC	CASSDGLAYGYTF
-	TRBJ1-2	TRBV19	TRBD1	TGTGCCAGTAGCCGGGACAGACAGAACTATGGCTACACCTTC	CASSRDRQNYGYTF
-	TRBJ2-7	TRBV10-3	-	TGTGCCATCAGTGCAGGGGGGTCCTACGAGCAGTACTTC	CAISAGGSYEQYF
-	TRBJ2-1	TRBV4-1	TRBD2	TGCGCCAGCAGCCTCGGGACTAGTTCCTACAATGAGCAGTTCTTC	CASSLGTSSYNEQFF
-	TRBJ1-2	TRBV9	-	TGTGCCAGCAGCGTAGCGCCGGGAAACTATGGCTACACCTTC	CASSVAPGNYGYTF
-	TRBJ2-2	TRBV5-6	TRBD2	TGTGCCAGCAGCCCGCGGACTAGCGGGAGACCGCCCGGGGAGCTGTTTTTT	CASSPRTSGRPPGELFF
-	TRBJ2-5	TRBV29-1	TRBD2	TGCAGCGTTTTCACTAGCGGTATGTGGTTTGTGGAGACCCAGTACTTC	CSVFTSGMWFVETQYF
-	TRBJ2-1	TRBV9	TRBD2	TGTGCCAGCAGCGTCGGGGCTAGCGGGACCCTTGAGCAGTTCTTC	CASSVGASGTLEQFF
-	TRBJ1-2	TRBV4-3	-	TGCGCCAGCAGCCAAGAGGCCAGTACCTATGGCTACACCTTC	CASSQEASTYGYTF
-	TRBJ1-2	TRBV7-9	TRBD1	TGTGCCAGCAGCTTAGCCGGACAGGGGAGTGGCTACACCTTC	CASSLAGQGSGYTF
-	TRBJ1-2	TRBV13	TRBD1	TGTGCCAGCTCCGGGGGGACAGGGTTCGGGAACTATGGCTACACCTTC	CASSGGTGFGNYGYTF
-	TRBJ1-6	TRBV9	-	TGTGCCAGCAGCCCCGGACAGCGAGGAAATTCACCCCTCCACTTT	CASSPGQRGNSPLHF
few	TRBJ1-1	TRBV4-3	-	TGCGCCAGCAGCTCCCACAGGGACACTGAAGCTTTCTTT	CASSSHRDTEAFF
medium-sized	TRBJ2-1	TRBV5-5	TRBD2	TGTGCCAGCAGCTTGTTGGGGCTAGCGGGGGGTTCCTCCTACAATGAGCAGTTCTTC	CASSLLGLAGGSSYNEQFF
-	TRBJ2-1	TRBV28	TRBD1	TGTGCCAGCAGTCTACACAGGACAGGGGGGATGTTCTTC	CASSLHRTGGMFF
-	TRBJ2-3	TRBV19	-	TGTGCCAGTAGTATCCTTCGTCTGGAGGGTAGCACAGATACGCAGTATTTT	CASSILRLEGSTDTQYF
-	TRBJ2-4	TRBV19	-	TGTGCCAGTAGAAAAACAGGGAAGAGACTAGCCAAAAACATTCAGTACTTC	CASRKTGKRLAKNIQYF
-	TRBJ2-3	TRBV19	-	TGTGCCAGTAGTTGGGCCGCCACAGATACGCAGTATTTT	CASSWAATDTQYF
-	TRBJ1-5	TRBV6-5	TRBD1	TGTGCCAGTAAACAGGGGGCCAATCAGCCCCAGCATTTT	CASKQGANQPQHF
-	TRBJ2-1	TRBV7-9	-	TGTGCCAGCAGCTTAGGGGCCCCAGCCTGGGGAGTAAAATACAATGAGCAGTTCTTC	CASSLGAPAWGVKYNEQFF
-	TRBJ1-2	TRBV5-1	-	TGCGCCAGCAGCTTTCCGGGATACTATGGCTACACCTTC	CASSFPGYYGYTF
-	TRBJ1-1	TRBV6-2/TRBV6-3	TRBD1	TGTGCCAGCAGTGCCCGACAGGGTTTTGACACTGAAGCTTTCTTT	CASSARQGFDTEAFF
-	TRBJ2-1	TRBV4-3	TRBD1	TGCGCCAGCAGCCGCGGGACAGGGTCCTACAATGAGCAGTTCTTC	CASSRGTGSYNEQFF
-	TRBJ2-1	TRBV18	TRBD1	TGTGCCAGCTCACCATCGACAGGGGGCTACAATGAGCAGTTCTTC	CASSPSTGGYNEQFF
-	TRBJ1-4	TRBV5-1	TRBD1	TGCGCCAGCAGTCGGACAGGAGAAAAACTGTTTTTT	CASSRTGEKLFF
-	TRBJ2-1	TRBV7-6	-	TGTGCCAGCACCTATAGGGGGTCTGATGAGCAGTTCTTC	CASTYRGSDEQFF
-	TRBJ2-2	TRBV19	-	TGTGCCAGTAGTATAGCGGGGAGGCGGACCGGGGAGCTGTTTTTT	CASSIAGRRTGELFF
once	TRBJ2-1	TRBV29-1	-	TGCAGCGTCGTTAGGGGTGAGCAGTTCTTC	CSVVRGEQFF
-	TRBJ2-3	TRBV28	TRBD2	TGTGCCAGCAGCACTACCGGGACTAGCGGGAGAACAGATACGCAGTATTTT	CASSTTGTSGRTDTQYF
-	TRBJ2-5	TRBV7-8	TRBD2	TGTGCCAGCAGCCGTAGCGGGGGGAGGGAGACCCAGTACTTC	CASSRSGGRETQYF
once	TRBJ2-1	TRBV20-1	TRBD2	TGCAGTGCTAGTTCCGCTAGCGGGCGATCCTCCTACAATGAGCAGTTCTTC	CSASSASGRSSYNEQFF
once	TRBJ2-3	TRBV7-3	TRBD2	TGTGCCAGCAGCCCCAAGTCTGGCGGGAGGGCATCAGATACGCAGTATTTT	CASSPKSGGRASDTQYF
few	TRBJ1-1	TRBV6-5	TRBD1	TGTGCCACCACATCGGGACAGGGGCTAACTGAAGCTTTCTTT	CATTSGQGLTEAFF
-	TRBJ2-2	TRBV6-6	-	TGTGCCAGCAGTTATGAGGGCACCGGGGAGCTGTTTTTT	CASSYEGTGELFF